This T cell receptor beta chain was sequenced for a study of T cell responses to AZD1222 COVID-19 vaccine. CDR3 length: 10 residues. Trimming left V 1 base short and J 14 bases short, with 11 bases between. The germline V gene encodes CDR1 DFQATT and CDR2 SNEGSKA (reference sequence). General observations from the study: A reported finding is that nearly half of spike-specific TCRs target unmutated variant regions. It should be noted that donors were predominantly white British and more often female, and clonal diversity was possibly underestimated. Seropositivity was recorded at baseline in only a handful of AZD1222 recipients.

With regard to this clone: Its antigen remains unknown.

TCRdb's table, derived via immunoSEQ multiplex PCR, lists solely in-frame clones and lacks some. The sample has under 140,000 clones, around 80% seen once; the top ten hold roughly 4.5%. The receptor was isolated from an adult in good health. Sample: peripheral blood, taken on day 0 of AZD1222 vaccination. This sequence joins TRBV20-1 and TRBJ1-2, with D perhaps TRBD1 (5 bases). The CDR3 here is CSARGVTGTF. The CDR3 nucleotides are TGCAGTGCTAGAGGAGTAACAGGAACCTTC.